The 12 T cell receptor beta chains below come from one sample, sequenced in a study of blood T cell repertoires in COVID-19. Only in-frame clones appear in the TCRdb table, and some are missing; sequencing was by immunoSEQ multiplex PCR. This repertoire shows about 370,000 clones, 80% to 90% found once; its top ten account for around 3%. Input material: peripheral blood. The receptor set was obtained from a woman aged 25 to 45 with COVID-19, enrolled during active disease.

The rearrangement uses TRBV5-4 and TRBJ2-3; 15 bases match TRBD2. Germline V gene lookup returns CDR1 SGHNT and CDR2 YYREEE (reference sequence). This CDR3 is 17 amino acids long. With V trimmed by 5 bases and J by 4 bases, 8 bases remained unmatched. The CDR3 nucleotides read TGTGCCAGCAGGTCGGGACTAGCGGGAGGAGGATCAGATACGCAGTATTTT. Its protein is CASRSGLAGGGSDTQYF.

This sequence joins TRBV11-3 and TRBJ1-4, with 9 bases fitting TRBD1. Per germline, CDR1 SGHNT and CDR2 YENEEA. This CDR3 has 16 amino acids. V was clipped by 4 bases and J by 4 bases; unmatched bases: 7. CDR3 in DNA: TGTGCCAGCAGCTCGCAAGGACAGGGGTTTAATGAAAAACTGTTTTTT. Translation gives CASSSQGQGFNEKLFF.

The chain is built from TRBV28 and TRBJ1-1; TRBD1 might be the D (6 bases). The CDR3 consists of 16 residues. Germline loops: CDR1 MDHEN, CDR2 SYDVKM. The ends were cut back, 3 bases at V and 5 bases at J, with 19 bases in the middle. CDR3 amino acids: CASSFSGAREFTEAFF. As DNA, the CDR3 is TGTGCCAGCAGTTTTTCAGGGGCGCGAGAATTTACTGAAGCTTTCTTT.

The chain is built from TRBV28 and TRBJ1-6, with D unresolved. The ends were cut back, 6 bases at V and 4 bases at J, with 10 bases in the middle. The germline gives CDR1 MDHEN, CDR2 SYDVKM. The CDR3 is made up of 14 amino acids. CDR3 in DNA: TGTGCCAGCAGCTTTCAGTATTATAATTCACCCCTCCACTTT. Its protein product is CASSFQYYNSPLHF.

V and J are TRBV7-2 and TRBJ2-5; TRBD1 might be the D (7 bases). V gave up 5 bases and J gave up 4 bases, with 17 bases separating them. Germline V gene data show CDR1 as SGHTA and CDR2 as FQGNSA. This CDR3 has 15 residues. CDR3 DNA sequence: TGTGCCAGCAGCCCGTACCCAGGGGGGACAGAGACCCAGTACTTC. Protein: CASSPYPGGTETQYF.

V gene TRBV4-2 combines with J gene TRBJ1-1; unclear D gene. V lost 3 bases, J lost 5 bases, and 4 bases lay in between. CDR1 is LGHNA, CDR2 YNFKEQ, per germline. The CDR3 runs to 11 residues. Written as DNA, the CDR3 is TGTGCCAGCAGCCAGTATACTGAAGCTTTCTTT. The encoded protein is CASSQYTEAFF.

The CDR3 coding sequence is TGTGCCAGTAGTATCACCCGACTAGCGGGGTTCACAGATACGCAGTATTTT. It encodes CASSITRLAGFTDTQYF. This rearrangement joins TRBV19 to TRBJ2-3; 11 bases map to TRBD2. The length of the CDR3 is 17 residues. From germline, CDR1 is LNHDA and CDR2 SQIVND (reference sequence). J was trimmed by 2 bases and V by 3 bases; bases with no gene match: 7.

The J gene is TRBJ1-1, the V gene TRBV30, with no clear D. Germline V gene sequence: CDR1 GTSNPN, CDR2 SVGIG (reference sequence). V shed 4 bases and J shed 0 bases, with 12 bases lying between them. The CDR3 is made up of 14 amino acids. The DNA of the CDR3 is TGTGCCTGGAACGCAGTTGACATGAACACTGAAGCTTTCTTT. The encoded protein is CAWNAVDMNTEAFF.

The chain is built from TRBV6-5 and TRBJ2-7, with D maybe TRBD2 (5 bases). The CDR3 contains 14 residues. The ends were cut back, 4 bases at V and 4 bases at J, with 14 bases in the middle. Germline CDR1 MNHEY, CDR2 SVGAGI. The CDR3 DNA reads as TGTGCCAGCAGTTCTCGTGGTGGGGAGTACGAGCAGTACTTC. Amino acids: CASSSRGGEYEQYF.

The V call is TRBV7-2, the J call TRBJ2-5; 9 bases map to TRBD2. CDR3 size: 19 residues. Germline assignment: CDR1 SGHTA and CDR2 FQGNSA. V was clipped by 1 base and J by 2 bases; unmatched bases: 14. This CDR3 reads CASSLGSSGVGLFQETQYF. CDR3 in DNA: TGTGCCAGCAGCTTAGGCTCTAGCGGGGTCGGGTTGTTTCAAGAGACCCAGTACTTC.

The table lists this clone with a count of one. J is TRBJ2-7 and V is TRBV11-2; D is undetermined. V was shortened by 3 bases and J by 1 base, with 7 bases between the two germline ends. CDR3 length equals 13 residues. In germline, CDR1 is SGHAT, CDR2 FQNNGV. CDR3 sequence reads: CASSFAGSYEQYV. The DNA of the CDR3 is TGTGCCAGCAGCTTCGCAGGATCCTACGAGCAGTACGTC.

This chain connects TRBV11-2 to TRBJ2-1, with a weak D call TRBD1 (6 bases). The CDR3 is 13 amino acids. V gave up 5 bases and J gave up 6 bases, with 11 bases separating them. The germline gives CDR1 SGHAT, CDR2 FQNNGV. This chain's CDR3 is CASSADRFNEQFF. CDR3 DNA: TGTGCCAGCAGCGCGGACAGATTCAATGAGCAGTTCTTC.